The T cell receptor (beta chain) described here comes from a study of T cells after yellow fever vaccination. This clonotype occurred many times. Its antigen is still unknown. TCRdb re-analysed the 5' RACE reads in MiXCR, keeping a single row per CDR3 protein. Seen here are roughly 32,000 distinct CDR3 sequences, 3.5% to 5% observed once, and the top ten hold roughly half. Whole-study findings and limits: Contaminants from the bulk population, in the form of abundant clonotypes, could be found in FACS-sorted repertoires. The secondary T-cell response peaked on day 5, not day 15, but was weaker. Most primary-vaccination clones reappeared after the booster (about 96% CD4, 88% CD8).

Germline assignment: CDR1 SGDLS and CDR2 YYNGEE. Deletions cut 2 bases from V and 6 bases from J, with 3 bases between. The CDR3 has 11 residues. The chain has TRBV9 and TRBJ2-1; no clear D. The starting material was CD8+ T cells sorted from PBMCs, obtained 5 days after the yellow fever booster vaccination. The origin of this receptor is a young man who received the YFV17D yellow fever vaccine. The CDR3 region is CASSVRNEQFF. CDR3 coding DNA: TGTGCCAGCAGCGTCCGCAATGAGCAGTTCTTC.